This entry lists 6 T cell receptor beta chains sequenced from one sample in a study of blood T cell repertoires in COVID-19. Data came from immunoSEQ multiplex PCR; TCRdb stores just in-frame clones and leaves some out. The data hold around 450,000 clones, with about 85% observed a single time. The sample comprised PBMCs or T cells enriched from blood (not recorded which). All receptors come from a woman aged 18-29 years with acute COVID-19.

This chain connects TRBV5-5 to TRBJ2-5, with 11 positions matching TRBD2. The CDR3 loop spans 16 amino acids. Germline CDR1 reads SGHKS; CDR2 reads YYEKEE (reference sequence). V lost 2 bases to trimming and J lost 5 bases; unmatched junction nucleotides: 8. CDR3 region: CASSFLSLAGGETQYF. The DNA for the CDR3 is TGTGCCAGCAGCTTCCTAAGTCTAGCGGGAGGTGAGACCCAGTACTTC.

The DNA of the CDR3 is TGTGCCAGCAGCCACATAGCGGGAGGCCAATACAATGAGCAGTTCTTC. It yields the protein CASSHIAGGQYNEQFF. This sequence joins TRBV7-7 and TRBJ2-1; 10 bases map to TRBD2. V lost 5 bases, J lost 4 bases, and 8 bases stayed unmatched. Looked up from germline, CDR1 is SSHAT and CDR2 is FNYEAQ (reference sequence). This CDR3 has 16 amino acids.

This clone was seen a single time. The chain couples TRBV29-1 to TRBJ2-7; TRBD1 aligns across 7 bases. This CDR3 is 12 amino acids long. V trimming: 2 bases; J trimming: 7 bases; junction bases outside the gene matches: 5. CDR1 and CDR2 (germline): SQVTM, ANQGSEA. CDR3 sequence reads: CSVEKTGNEQYF. For the CDR3, the DNA is TGCAGCGTTGAAAAGACAGGGAATGAGCAGTACTTC.

The chain combines TRBV6-6 with TRBJ1-5, with D unresolved. The CDR3 loop spans 16 amino acids. V shed 2 bases and J shed 0 bases, with 11 bases lying between them. Germline CDR1 reads MNHNY; CDR2 reads SVGAGI (reference sequence). CDR3 residues: CASSYLQELSNQPQHF. The CDR3 DNA follows: TGTGCCAGCAGTTACCTCCAAGAACTTAGCAATCAGCCCCAGCATTTT.

This chain connects TRBV3-1 (or the pseudogene TRBV3-2) to TRBJ2-1; 7 nucleotides agree with TRBD2. V lost 2 bases and J lost 3; bases outside the gene matches: 7. The CDR3 is 16 amino acids. Looked up from germline, CDR1 is LGHDT and CDR2 is YNNKEL (reference sequence). CDR3 bases: TGTGCCAGCAGCCAACCGGGGCGGGAGATCTACAATGAGCAGTTCTTC. This codes for CASSQPGREIYNEQFF.

The chain employs TRBV7-2 and TRBJ2-7; possible D gene TRBD1, 5 bases. CDR3 length: 13 residues. V was clipped by 5 bases and J by 3 bases, with 11 bases between them. Germline values: CDR1 SGHTA, CDR2 FQGNSA. Here the CDR3 DNA reads TGTGCCAGCAGCCAGGGTCACAGCTACGAGCAGTACTTC. It specifies CASSQGHSYEQYF.